This TCR beta chain was captured by sequencing in a study of cytomegalovirus exposure and HLA in healthy donors. Concerning this clone: Other DNA sequences of this sample code for an identical CDR3.

This CDR3 is 16 amino acids long. CDR1 is SGDLS and CDR2 is YYNGEE in the germline V gene. V was clipped by 2 bases and J by 3 bases; unmatched bases: 0. Healthy people donating bone marrow made up the donors. The primer mix had 60 Vbeta and 13 Jbeta primers. TCRdb's copy holds only in-frame clones and misses some; the assay was immunoSEQ multiplex PCR. Of more than 150,000 clones listed, 81% were seen once; the top ten hold around 2.2%. The sequenced sample consisted of PBMCs. The V and J genes are TRBV9 and TRBJ2-3; 16 nucleotides line up with TRBD2. This TCR was sampled from a young woman in good health and CMV-seronegative. As DNA, the CDR3 is TGTGCCAGCAGCGTGGGACTAGCGGGGGGGACAGATACGCAGTATTTT. This sequence encodes CASSVGLAGGTDTQYF. Together with reference TRBV9 and TRBJ2-3, the CDR3 gives the full variable domain: DSGVTQTPKHLITATGQRVTLRCSPRSGDLSVYWYQQSLDQGLQFLIQYYNGEERAKGNILERFSAQQFPDLHSELNLSSLELGDSALYFCASSVGLAGGTDTQYFGPGTRLTVL.